The 25 T cell receptor beta chains in this list originate from one sample, sequenced in a study of blood T cell repertoires in COVID-19 (dated by TCRdb to 2019 to 2021). Libraries were constructed by the immunoSEQ multiplex PCR assay. Not all clones reach the TCRdb copy of this immuneACCESS table, which keeps in-frame sequences only. Checked studies attribute under half of the gap to unresolved V genes and leave the rest unexplained. The sample profile shows approximately 230,000 clones; around nine tenths of them were found once. The ten most abundant clones make up 2% to 2.5% of the sample. Sequencing used peripheral blood. These receptors were obtained from a woman in her thirties or forties who had recovered from COVID-19.

J is TRBJ2-5 and V is TRBV12-3 or TRBV12-4; TRBD1 is a possible D gene (6 bases). The CDR3 has 13 amino acids. Trimming took off 4 bases at V and 9 bases at J, with 15 bases between the two ends. The CDR3 region is CASSSTGWSSQYF. CDR3 DNA sequence: TGTGCCAGCAGTTCGACAGGCTGGTCGTCCCAGTACTTC.

The gene calls are TRBV18 and TRBJ2-1; 9 nucleotides agree with TRBD2. The length of the CDR3 is 15 residues. The V segment lost 6 bases and the J segment 10 bases; nucleotides outside the gene matches: 13. In germline, CDR1 is KGHSH, CDR2 LQKENI. The CDR3 sequence: CASSPLAGSPPEQFF. The CDR3, as DNA: TGTGCCAGCTCTCCCCTAGCGGGAAGCCCACCCGAGCAGTTCTTC.

V and J are TRBV25-1 and TRBJ2-3, with 7 bases that match TRBD1. Germline lookup yields CDR1 MGHDK and CDR2 SYGVNS. V gave up 5 bases and J gave up 6 bases; unmatched junction bases: 14. The CDR3 loop spans 16 amino acids. This CDR3 reads CASSKRTGPAGDTQYF. The CDR3 bases are TGTGCCAGCAGTAAACGGACAGGACCTGCCGGGGATACGCAGTATTTT.

This clone was seen more than once but under ten times. The J gene is TRBJ1-6, the V gene TRBV30; the D gene is possibly TRBD1 (5 bases). Germline CDR1 and CDR2: GTSNPN and SVGIG (reference sequence). The CDR3 is made up of 13 amino acids. V dropped 4 bases and J dropped 10 bases, with 14 bases sitting between them. The CDR3 reads CAWMVDTYSPLHF. The DNA for the CDR3 is TGTGCCTGGATGGTGGACACTTACTCACCCCTCCACTTT. Full variable domain (rest looked up from reference TRBV30 and TRBJ1-6): SQTIHQWPATLVQPVGSPLSLECTVEGTSNPNLYWYRQAAGRGLQLLFYSVGIGQISSEVPQNLSASRPQDRQFILSSKKLLLSDSGFYLCAWMVDTYSPLHFGNGTRLTVT.

The chain is built from TRBV6-5 and TRBJ1-1; no reliable D call. The CDR3 is 15 amino acids. Trimming stripped 7 bases from V and 0 bases from J, with 15 bases between. CDR1 and CDR2 (germline): MNHEY, SVGAGI. This chain's CDR3 is CASKRRSEMNTEAFF. As DNA, the CDR3 is TGTGCCAGCAAACGGCGGTCAGAGATGAACACTGAAGCTTTCTTT.

This chain links TRBV6-2 or TRBV6-3 with TRBJ1-3; D call uncertain. Germline V lookup: CDR1 MNHEY, CDR2 SVGEGT. Trimming pared 2 bases from V and 5 bases from J, leaving 13 bases between. This CDR3 spans 15 amino acids. The CDR3 sequence is CASSYTGGSRNTIYF. CDR3 sequence (DNA): TGTGCCAGCAGTTACACGGGAGGATCCAGAAACACCATATATTTT.

CDR3 nucleotide sequence: TGTGCCAGTACCCTGAATCCGGGAAGCCTCTACGAGCAGTACTTC. Translation gives CASTLNPGSLYEQYF. The rearrangement uses TRBV19 and TRBJ2-7; a weak D match, TRBD2 (5 bases). Germline V lookup: CDR1 LNHDA, CDR2 SQIVND (reference sequence). The ends were cut back, 7 bases at V and 3 bases at J, with 19 bases in the middle. The CDR3 loop spans 15 amino acids.

This chain joins TRBV9 and TRBJ2-1; 11 bases are a match to TRBD2. CDR1 and CDR2 (germline): SGDLS, YYNGEE. CDR3 length: 18 residues. V trimming: 0 bases; J trimming: 0 bases; junction bases outside the gene matches: 5. The CDR3 DNA follows: TGTGCCAGCAGCGTAGAAACTAGCGGGAGTCTCTCCTACAATGAGCAGTTCTTC. This gives the protein CASSVETSGSLSYNEQFF.

The V gene is TRBV5-5, the J gene TRBJ2-1, with 8 positions matching TRBD2. CDR3 length: 17 amino acids. In germline, CDR1 is SGHKS, CDR2 YYEKEE (reference sequence). The V and J ends lost 1 base and 0 bases, in that order; junction bases with no gene match: 6. CDR3 coding DNA: TGTGCCAGCAGCTTGATTGGTAGCGGGGACTCCTACAATGAGCAGTTCTTC. It yields the protein CASSLIGSGDSYNEQFF. The variable domain in full, completed from reference TRBV5-5 and TRBJ2-1, reads DAGVTQSPTHLIKTRGQQVTLRCSPISGHKSVSWYQQVLGQGPQFIFQYYEKEERGRGNFPDRFSARQFPNYSSELNVNALLLGDSALYLCASSLIGSGDSYNEQFFGPGTRLTVL.

The chain couples TRBV6-5 to TRBJ2-7; no reliable D call. V lost 4 bases, J lost 6 bases, and 10 bases lay in between. The CDR3 contains 12 residues. CDR1 is MNHEY and CDR2 is SVGAGI in the germline V gene. For the CDR3, the DNA is TGTGCCAGCAGTTCCCCCGTCTCCGAGCAGTACTTC. Translation gives CASSSPVSEQYF.

The chain joins TRBV6-6 to TRBJ1-2; 7 bases match TRBD1. CDR3 length: 15 amino acids. Germline V gene sequence: CDR1 MNHNY, CDR2 SVGAGI (reference sequence). The V and J ends lost 2 bases and 4 bases, in that order; junction bases with no gene match: 7. The CDR3 bases are TGTGCCAGCAGTTACGGGGGACAGTCGATCTATGGCTACACCTTC. Its protein is CASSYGGQSIYGYTF.

The rearrangement links TRBV12-5 to TRBJ2-7; TRBD1 agrees at 9 bases. Germline V gene lookup returns CDR1 LGHNT and CDR2 FRNRAP. This CDR3 has 15 amino acids. J gave up 6 bases and V 5 bases, and 11 bases lay outside the gene matches. The CDR3 nucleotides read TGTGCTAGTGGTCCGTCATGGGACAGGGCTGCCGAGCAGTACTTC. Its translation is CASGPSWDRAAEQYF.

The V and J genes are TRBV30 and TRBJ1-4, with D perhaps matching TRBD1 (5 bases). In germline, CDR1 is GTSNPN, CDR2 SVGIG (reference sequence). Trimming left V 1 base short and J 3 bases short, with 12 bases between. This CDR3 spans 15 amino acids. The CDR3: CAWSAKGVANEKLFF. DNA for the CDR3: TGTGCCTGGAGTGCCAAAGGGGTTGCTAATGAAAAACTGTTTTTT.

The V call is TRBV9, the J call TRBJ1-4, with no clear D. Germline V gene sequence: CDR1 SGDLS, CDR2 YYNGEE. V was trimmed by 2 bases and J by 8 bases, leaving 13 bases between them. This CDR3 has 14 residues. The CDR3 DNA is TGTGCCAGCAGCGTTGACACCGAGGGCGAAAAACTGTTTTTT. Translated, it gives CASSVDTEGEKLFF.

This clone was found a few times. CDR3 nucleotide sequence: TGTGCCAGCTCACCGTTGACTAGCGGGACAATCGACGAGCAGTACTTC. It translates to CASSPLTSGTIDEQYF. V and J are TRBV18 and TRBJ2-7; 11 nucleotides agree with TRBD2. The junction had 9 bases not matched to a gene; V was cut back by 3 bases and J by 5 bases. CDR1 is KGHSH, CDR2 LQKENI, per germline. This CDR3 contains 16 residues.

This rearrangement joins TRBV19 to TRBJ1-5; D not resolved. CDR1 and CDR2 (germline): LNHDA, SQIVND (reference sequence). The CDR3 consists of 12 residues. V was trimmed by 3 bases and J by 3 bases, leaving 3 bases between them. CDR3 coding DNA: TGTGCCAGTAGTATCTTCAATCAGCCCCAGCATTTT. It yields the protein CASSIFNQPQHF.

This clone showed up just once. The J gene is TRBJ1-6, the V gene TRBV7-2, with TRBD1 as a possible D gene (6 bases). The CDR3 is 14 residues long. Germline loops: CDR1 SGHTA, CDR2 FQGNSA. Trimming cost V 0 bases and J 9 bases, with 9 bases left between them. This chain's CDR3 is CASSLAQGISPLHF. CDR3 nucleotides: TGTGCCAGCAGCTTAGCACAGGGCATTTCACCCCTCCACTTT.

The chain has TRBV24-1 and TRBJ2-7, with D maybe TRBD1 (6 bases). CDR1 is KGHDR and CDR2 is SFDVKD in the germline V gene. CDR3 length: 13 residues. V was cut by 9 bases and J by 0 bases, with 11 bases left in between. This CDR3 reads CATGTDSSYEQYF. CDR3 coding DNA: TGTGCCACCGGGACGGACAGCTCCTACGAGCAGTACTTC.

The DNA of the CDR3 is TGTGCCAGTAAGGCGGGGGCAGGGAACACCGGGGAGCTGTTTTTT. This translates into CASKAGAGNTGELFF. The chain combines TRBV19 with TRBJ2-2; a weak D match, TRBD2 (7 bases). Germline CDR1 and CDR2: LNHDA and SQIVND (reference sequence). The CDR3 runs to 15 residues. V lost 7 bases to trimming and J lost 1 base, with 13 bases between them.

The chain uses TRBV10-3 and TRBJ1-2; TRBD1 is a possible D gene (5 bases). CDR3 length: 14 residues. V lost 4 bases to trimming and J lost 2 bases, with 11 bases between them. From germline, CDR1 is ENHRY and CDR2 SYGVKD. The CDR3: CAISVGAPNYGYTF. As DNA, the CDR3 is TGTGCCATCAGTGTTGGGGCCCCGAACTATGGCTACACCTTC.

This chain joins TRBV28 and TRBJ2-2; a possible D gene is TRBD1 (6 bases). Germline V gene lookup returns CDR1 MDHEN and CDR2 SYDVKM. The CDR3 spans 17 residues. Trimming shortened V by 5 bases and J by 0 bases, and 16 bases separated the two germline ends. The DNA of the CDR3 is TGTGCCAGCAGTCCGAATTTCGGACAGACGAACACCGGGGAGCTGTTTTTT. Amino acid sequence: CASSPNFGQTNTGELFF.

V is TRBV19 and J is TRBJ2-7; 14 nucleotides line up with TRBD2. V gave up 4 bases and J gave up 0 bases; unmatched junction bases: 8. CDR1 is LNHDA, CDR2 SQIVND, per germline (reference sequence). This CDR3 region has 18 residues. DNA of the CDR3: TGTGCCAGTAGTACGAAGACTAGCGGGAGGGGCATCTCCTACGAGCAGTACTTC. Protein product: CASSTKTSGRGISYEQYF.

This clone has more than one count but fewer than ten. V usage is TRBV9 and J usage is TRBJ2-2; 7 bases agree with TRBD2. Germline trimming cut 7 bases from V and 5 bases from J; bases unmatched to any gene: 8. Per germline, CDR1 SGDLS and CDR2 YYNGEE. This CDR3 is 14 amino acids long. The CDR3 DNA reads TGTGCCAGCCAGCGTGGCGGGAGTACCGGGGAGCTGTTTTTT. As protein: CASQRGGSTGELFF.

The chain couples TRBV19 to TRBJ2-7; 11 positions match TRBD1. With V trimmed by 8 bases and J by 1 base, 4 bases remained unmatched. The CDR3 loop spans 14 amino acids. The germline V gene has CDR1 LNHDA and CDR2 SQIVND (reference sequence). Here the CDR3 DNA reads TGTGCCAGTGCCCGGGACAGGGGGTCCTACGAGCAGTACTTC. Protein: CASARDRGSYEQYF.

This sequence joins TRBV19 and TRBJ2-5, with a possible D match to TRBD2 (6 bases). CDR3 size: 18 residues. Germline CDR1 LNHDA, CDR2 SQIVND (reference sequence). The V gene lost 0 bases and the J gene lost 2 bases, with 19 bases spanning the gap. This CDR3 reads CASSIDGRRGTSQETQYF. The DNA of the CDR3 is TGTGCCAGTAGTATAGATGGACGTCGGGGGACGTCTCAAGAGACCCAGTACTTC.